The 16 T cell receptor beta chains given below trace back to one sample, sequenced in a study of T cells after yellow fever vaccination. TCRdb re-called the 5' RACE reads through MiXCR, storing one row per CDR3 protein. The repertoire holds some 550,000 distinct CDR3 sequences, with roughly 21% as singletons. The source material was PBMCs, sampled 15 days after the yellow fever booster vaccination. The receptor set was obtained from a man aged 30-40 years who received the YFV17D yellow fever vaccine.

In this sample, this clonotype turned up a few times. The CDR3 sequence is CASSSGQGYQPQHF. DNA of the CDR3: TGTGCCAGCAGCTCGGGACAGGGGTACCAGCCCCAGCATTTT. This chain uses TRBV7-2 with TRBJ1-5; 10 bases are a match to TRBD1. Looked up from germline, CDR1 is SGHTA and CDR2 is FQGNSA. This CDR3 has 14 residues. The J segment lost 7 bases and the V segment lost 4 bases, leaving 4 bases of the junction unmatched.

There are a few counts of this clonotype. V gene TRBV29-1 combines with J gene TRBJ2-5, with 9 bases identical to TRBD1. This CDR3 contains 16 residues. V dropped 7 bases and J dropped 4; count of bases not matched to a gene: 16. Germline V lookup: CDR1 SQVTM, CDR2 ANQGSEA. The CDR3 sequence is CSAGTGSSQLGETQYF. CDR3 in DNA: TGCAGCGCTGGGACAGGGTCTAGCCAACTGGGAGAGACCCAGTACTTC.

The chain combines TRBV12-3 or TRBV12-4 with TRBJ2-1; the match to TRBD2 covers 7 bases. V lost 5 bases to trimming and J lost 3 bases; unmatched junction nucleotides: 7. This CDR3 contains 15 residues. CDR3 sequence: CASSPPGLNYNEQFF. The CDR3 DNA follows: TGTGCCAGCAGTCCCCCGGGACTAAACTACAATGAGCAGTTCTTC.

The chain uses TRBV5-1 and TRBJ2-2; D is possibly TRBD2 (6 bases). CDR3 length: 15 residues. V was clipped by 3 bases and J by 1 base, with 10 bases between them. CDR1 is SGHRS and CDR2 is YFSETQ in the germline V gene. For the CDR3, the DNA is TGCGCCAGCAGCTGGGACTGGCTGAACACCGGGGAGCTGTTTTTT. Its protein product is CASSWDWLNTGELFF. The entire variable domain, with the rest obtained from reference TRBV5-1 and TRBJ2-2, is as follows: KAGVTQTPRYLIKTRGQQVTLSCSPISGHRSVSWYQQTPGQGLQFLFEYFSETQRNKGNFPGRFSGRQFSNSRSEMNVSTLELGDSALYLCASSWDWLNTGELFFGEGSRLTVL.

This clonotype turned up a few times. This chain uses TRBV20-1 with TRBJ1-5, with D possibly TRBD1 on 6 matching bases. V was cut by 3 bases and J by 2 bases, with 14 bases left in between. The CDR3 has 15 residues. Looked up from germline, CDR1 is DFQATT and CDR2 is SNEGSKA (reference sequence). CDR3 bases: TGCAGTGCTAGGCCACCCGGGGGCGGCAATCAGCCCCAGCATTTT. Translating gives CSARPPGGGNQPQHF.

The chain has TRBV19 and TRBJ1-1; the match to TRBD1 covers 9 bases. CDR1 and CDR2 from the germline V gene are LNHDA and SQIVND (reference sequence). V trimming: 7 bases; J trimming: 1 base; junction bases outside the gene matches: 7. The CDR3 spans 15 residues. CDR3 sequence reads: CASIPTGGGNTEAFF. CDR3 nucleotide sequence: TGTGCCAGTATACCCACAGGGGGCGGGAACACTGAAGCTTTCTTT.

This chain uses TRBV4-3 with TRBJ2-7; D remains unclear. This CDR3 spans 15 amino acids. V lost 3 bases and J 0 bases, leaving 12 bases between the germline ends. Looked up from germline, CDR1 is LGHNA and CDR2 is YSLEER. Written as DNA, the CDR3 is TGCGCCAGCAGCCATTTGGCAGAGAGCTCCTACGAGCAGTACTTC. Its protein is CASSHLAESSYEQYF.

This clonotype was seen more than once but under ten times. The gene calls are TRBV7-9 and TRBJ2-5; 9 positions agree with TRBD1. The ends lost 5 bases at V and 4 bases at J; junction bases unmatched: 8. The CDR3 spans 15 residues. Germline assignment: CDR1 SEHNR and CDR2 FQNEAQ (reference sequence). The CDR3, as DNA: TGTGCCAGCAGCCGGGGACAGGGCTTAGGAGAGACCCAGTACTTC. As protein: CASSRGQGLGETQYF.

This chain uses TRBV23-1 with TRBJ2-4; weak D call: TRBD1 (5 bases). TRBV23-1 is marked as an open reading frame, function uncertain. The CDR3 is 16 residues long. Trimming pared 0 bases from V and 2 bases from J, leaving 11 bases between. The CDR3 sequence: CASSQSREGTKNIQYF. CDR3 nucleotide sequence: TGCGCCAGCAGTCAATCCAGGGAAGGGACCAAAAACATTCAGTACTTC.

This chain connects TRBV20-1 to TRBJ1-6; unclear D gene. The ends were cut back, 3 bases at V and 0 bases at J, with 9 bases in the middle. The CDR3 is made up of 15 amino acids. Germline V gene sequence: CDR1 DFQATT, CDR2 SNEGSKA (reference sequence). For the CDR3, the DNA is TGCAGTGCTAGTACAGCTAGCTCCTATAATTCACCCCTCCACTTT. It translates to CSASTASSYNSPLHF.

This sequence joins TRBV28 and TRBJ1-1, with D unresolved. CDR1 is MDHEN, CDR2 SYDVKM, per germline. Trimming cost V 3 bases and J 7 bases, with 12 bases left between them. The CDR3 has 13 residues. The CDR3 nucleotides are TGTGCCAGCAGTTTTAATCTGGGGTATGAAGCTTTCTTT. Protein product: CASSFNLGYEAFF.

This clonotype was detected only a few times. V is TRBV19 and J is TRBJ2-7; D remains unclear. The length of the CDR3 is 16 residues. CDR1 is LNHDA, CDR2 SQIVND, per germline (reference sequence). V lost 4 bases and J lost 2, with 18 bases in between. The CDR3 DNA reads TGTGCCAGTAGTAGCTTCCCCAGGACCCCAGCCTACGAGCAGTACTTC. Encoded protein: CASSSFPRTPAYEQYF.

Only a few counts were recorded for this clonotype. The CDR3 is CASNHRGTITF. The DNA of the CDR3 is TGTGCCAGCAATCACAGGGGAACGATCACCTTC. The V call is TRBV27, the J call TRBJ1-2, with 7 bases fitting TRBD1. The CDR3 has 11 amino acids. The ends lost 7 bases at V and 13 bases at J; junction bases unmatched: 9. CDR1 and CDR2 (germline): MNHEY, SMNVEV (reference sequence).

The chain is built from TRBV15 and TRBJ1-1, with D hard to call. The V and J ends lost 0 bases and 6 bases respectively, with 5 bases between them. CDR1 is LNHNV, CDR2 YYDKDF, per germline (reference sequence). CDR3 length: 12 residues. The CDR3 loop is CATSREVAEAFF. CDR3 DNA sequence: TGTGCCACCAGCAGAGAGGTGGCTGAAGCTTTCTTT.

The chain combines TRBV5-5 with TRBJ1-6; 7 bases line up with TRBD1. The CDR3 spans 14 residues. CDR1 is SGHKS and CDR2 is YYEKEE in the germline V gene (reference sequence). With 4 bases clipped from V and 9 bases from J, the junction kept 7 bases outside the gene matches. CDR3 loop: CASSQGQDVSPLHF. CDR3 nucleotides: TGTGCCAGCAGCCAAGGACAGGACGTTTCACCCCTCCACTTT.

This clonotype was picked up a small number of times. The chain employs TRBV5-1 and TRBJ2-7; 7 nucleotides line up with TRBD1. CDR1 is SGHRS, CDR2 YFSETQ, per germline. The J segment lost 3 bases and the V segment lost 5 bases, leaving 11 bases of the junction unmatched. This CDR3 has 15 residues. DNA of the CDR3: TGCGCCAGCAGAACCGCCAGGGGGTTGAGCTACGAGCAGTACTTC. Protein: CASRTARGLSYEQYF.